This T cell receptor beta chain was sequenced for a study of T-cell reconstitution after alpha-beta-depleted transplantation in children. During its preparation, the TCRbeta library received unique molecular identifiers. TCRdb re-derived calls from the PCR reads in MiXCR, one entry per CDR3 protein. The table has around 200,000 distinct CDR3 sequences, roughly 6.8% seen once; the top ten hold around 3.1%. This clonotype was detected ten times or more. The receptor was isolated from a human donor who donated a stem cell graft to a child with Wiskott-Aldrich syndrome. Here the sequenced sample was PBMCs from the stem cell graft donor, taken from the stem cell graft.

The chain's CDR3 is CASREGQTSSYEQYF. Here the CDR3 DNA reads TGTGCCAGCAGGGAAGGACAGACCAGCTCCTACGAGCAGTACTTC. The genes are TRBV12-3 or TRBV12-4 and TRBJ2-7, with D perhaps TRBD1 (6 bases). Between the trimmed V and J ends, which lost 6 bases and 0 bases, there was a span of 15 bases. The CDR3 runs 15 residues.